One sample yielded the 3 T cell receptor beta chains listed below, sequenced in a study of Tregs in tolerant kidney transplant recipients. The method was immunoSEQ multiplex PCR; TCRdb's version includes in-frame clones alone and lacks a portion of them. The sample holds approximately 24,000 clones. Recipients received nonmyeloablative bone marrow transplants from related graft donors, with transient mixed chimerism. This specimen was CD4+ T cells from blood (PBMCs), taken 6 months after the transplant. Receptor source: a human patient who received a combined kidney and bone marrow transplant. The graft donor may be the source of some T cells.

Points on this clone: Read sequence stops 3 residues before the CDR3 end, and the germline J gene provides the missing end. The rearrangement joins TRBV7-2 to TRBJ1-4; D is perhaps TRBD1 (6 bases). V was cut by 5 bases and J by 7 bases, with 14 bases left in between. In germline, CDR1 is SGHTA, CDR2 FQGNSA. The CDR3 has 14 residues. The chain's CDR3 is CASSPDVGAEKLFF. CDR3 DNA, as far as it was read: TGTGCCAGCAGCCCGGACGTGGGGGCTGAAAAA. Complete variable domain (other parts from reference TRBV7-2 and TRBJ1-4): GAGVSQSPSNKVTEKGKDVELRCDPISGHTALYWYRQSLGQGLEFLIYFQGNSAPDKSGLPSDRFSAERTGGSVSTLTIQRTQQEDSAVYLCASSPDVGAEKLFFGSGTQLSVL.

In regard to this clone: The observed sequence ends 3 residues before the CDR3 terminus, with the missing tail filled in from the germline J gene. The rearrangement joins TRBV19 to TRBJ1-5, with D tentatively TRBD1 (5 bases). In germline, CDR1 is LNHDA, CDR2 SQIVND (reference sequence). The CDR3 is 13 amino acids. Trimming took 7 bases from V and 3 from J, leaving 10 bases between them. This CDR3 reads CASKRGPNQPQHF. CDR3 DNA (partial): TGTGCCAGTAAAAGGGGTCCCAATCAGCCC. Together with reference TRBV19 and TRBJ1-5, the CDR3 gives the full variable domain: DGGITQSPKYLFRKEGQNVTLSCEQNLNHDAMYWYRQDPGQGLRLIYYSQIVNDFQKGDIAEGYSVSREKKESFPLTVTSAQKNPTAFYLCASKRGPNQPQHFGDGTRLSIL.

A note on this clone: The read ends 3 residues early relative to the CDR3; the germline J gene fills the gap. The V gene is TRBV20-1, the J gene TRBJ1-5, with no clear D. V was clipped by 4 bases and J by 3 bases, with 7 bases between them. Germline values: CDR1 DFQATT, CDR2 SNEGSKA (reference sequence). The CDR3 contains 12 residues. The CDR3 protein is CSAKLNNQPQHF. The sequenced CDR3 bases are TGCAGTGCTAAATTAAACAATCAGCCC.